The T cell receptor (beta chain) described here comes from a study of cytomegalovirus exposure and HLA in healthy donors. V was clipped by 3 bases and J by 4 bases; unmatched bases: 7. Germline values: CDR1 SGDLS, CDR2 YYNGEE. CDR3 length: 15 residues. Assay: immunoSEQ multiplex PCR; the TCRdb copy retains only in-frame clones and omits some. Among more than 140,000 clones listed, around 90% were seen once. General study findings and limits: The classifier reportedly diagnosed cytomegalovirus status with high sensitivity and specificity. According to the study, roughly 180 TCR beta chains were cytomegalovirus-associated.

With respect to this clone: No antigen is known for it.

The clonotype comes from a woman aged 18-30 years in good health and CMV-seropositive. The material sequenced was PBMCs. This chain connects TRBV9 to TRBJ1-3; 7 bases align to TRBD1. The CDR3 DNA reads TGTGCCAGCAGCGAGGAGGGGGCGCCCGGAAACACCATATATTTT. Translation gives CASSEEGAPGNTIYF.